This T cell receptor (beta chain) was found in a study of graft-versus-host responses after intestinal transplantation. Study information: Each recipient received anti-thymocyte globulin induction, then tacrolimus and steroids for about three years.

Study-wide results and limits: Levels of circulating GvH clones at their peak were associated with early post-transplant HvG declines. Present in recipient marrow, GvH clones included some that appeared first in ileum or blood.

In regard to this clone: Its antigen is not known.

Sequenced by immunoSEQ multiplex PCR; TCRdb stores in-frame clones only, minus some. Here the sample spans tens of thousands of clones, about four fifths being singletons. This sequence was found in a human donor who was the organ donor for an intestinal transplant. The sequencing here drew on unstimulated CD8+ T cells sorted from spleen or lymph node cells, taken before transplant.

The CDR3 is CASSPREGALSYEQYF. CDR3 nucleotide sequence: TGTGCCAGCAGCCCACGAGAGGGGGCGCTTTCCTACGAGCAGTACTTC. The chain has TRBV7-8 and TRBJ2-7; 7 positions agree with TRBD1. This CDR3 has 16 amino acids. Trimming cost V 5 bases and J 1 base; bases outside gene matches: 11. From germline, CDR1 is SGHVS and CDR2 FQNEAQ.